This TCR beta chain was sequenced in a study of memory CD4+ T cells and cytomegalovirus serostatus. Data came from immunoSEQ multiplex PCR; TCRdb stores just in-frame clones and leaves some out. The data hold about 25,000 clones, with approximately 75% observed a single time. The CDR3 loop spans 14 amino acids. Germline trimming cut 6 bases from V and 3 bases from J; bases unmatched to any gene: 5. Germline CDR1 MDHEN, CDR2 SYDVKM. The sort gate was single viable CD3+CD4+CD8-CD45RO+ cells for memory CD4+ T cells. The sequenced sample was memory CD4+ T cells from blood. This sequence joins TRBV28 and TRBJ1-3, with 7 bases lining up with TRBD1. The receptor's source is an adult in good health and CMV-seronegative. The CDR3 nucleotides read TGTGCCAGCAGATGGGGGACAGATGGAAACACCATATATTTT. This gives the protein CASRWGTDGNTIYF.